This TCR beta chain was recorded in a study of T-cell reconstitution after alpha-beta-depleted transplantation in children (dated by TCRdb to the mid-2010s). Regarding the complete study: The study quantitatively tracked T-cell immune reconstitution after TCRalphabeta/CD19-depleted allogeneic hematopoietic cell transplantation in children using TCR repertoire profiling.

This clonotype was detected only a few times. Its antigen is unknown. No much larger clone is present one base from it, and per-base qualities are unavailable. From cysteine to phenylalanine, the CDR3 is 12 amino acids long. Only the CDR3 DNA is retained, 36 bases long and in frame from the first base. CDR1 and CDR2 are drawn from the germline V gene (reference sequence): DFQATT, SNEGSKA. V and J lose 5 bases and 2 bases, and a span of 7 bases separates them. Preparation of the library involved PCR. The data were produced on an Illumina HiSeq 2500. TCR libraries were prepared with molecular barcoding, using unique molecular identifiers to normalize TCRbeta repertoire quantification. TCRdb reprocessed the public reads (quality trimming at Q25 with fastp, clone calling with MiXCR) and kept in-frame beta chains. For every CDR3 protein sequence, its rows merge into one entry that carries the most common genes and DNA. This sample holds around 380,000 distinct CDR3 sequences; roughly 10% were observed only once. The ten top clones hold nearly 5.5% of the sample.

This TCR derives from a human donor who donated a stem cell graft to a child with acute myeloid leukemia. Recombination connected TRBV20-1 to TRBJ2-4; a tentative D match to TRBD1 spans 5 bases. Sequenced material: PBMCs from the stem cell graft donor, taken from the stem cell graft. The CDR3 region has the sequence CSAAGSKNIQYF. Here is the DNA: TGCAGTGCTGCAGGGTCCAAAAACATTCAGTACTTC.